The rows below give T cell receptor beta chains drawn from one sample of a study of cytomegalovirus exposure and HLA in healthy donors. The table came from immunoSEQ multiplex PCR; TCRdb's copy has only in-frame clones and leaves some out. Here the sample table reports nearly 200,000 clones. Sequenced input: PBMCs. Receptor source: a boy aged 5 to 17 in good health and CMV-seronegative. CDR3s include the opening cysteine and the closing phenylalanine or tryptophan. The order of the fields is CDR3 protein, CDR3 DNA, J gene, V gene, D gene. The D gene is left open where the match is weak.

CDR3 protein: CASSLRGSYEQYF
CDR3 DNA: TGTGCCAGCAGCTTAAGGGGCTCCTACGAGCAGTACTTC
J gene: TRBJ2-7
V gene: TRBV7-2
D gene: -

CDR3 protein: CASIPAQLYGYTF
CDR3 DNA: TGTGCCAGCATCCCCGCACAGCTCTATGGCTACACCTTC
J gene: TRBJ1-2
V gene: TRBV6-1
D gene: -

CDR3 protein: CASSQDEAGGPRETQYF
CDR3 DNA: TGTGCCAGCAGCCAAGATGAAGCAGGGGGCCCCCGGGAGACCCAGTACTTC
J gene: TRBJ2-5
V gene: TRBV4-2
D gene: TRBD1

CDR3 protein: CASSLARGGYEQYF
CDR3 DNA: TGCGCCAGCAGCTTGGCGAGGGGAGGCTACGAGCAGTACTTC
J gene: TRBJ2-7
V gene: TRBV5-1
D gene: -

CDR3 protein: CATSRENPGLPYQETQYF
CDR3 DNA: TGTGCCACCAGCAGAGAAAATCCGGGACTACCGTACCAAGAGACCCAGTACTTC
J gene: TRBJ2-5
V gene: TRBV15
D gene: TRBD2

CDR3 protein: CASSLGLAGPNEQFF
CDR3 DNA: TGTGCCAGCAGCTTAGGGCTAGCGGGACCCAATGAGCAGTTCTTC
J gene: TRBJ2-1
V gene: TRBV11-2
D gene: TRBD2

CDR3 protein: CSVVRQDPYNEQFF
CDR3 DNA: TGCAGCGTTGTAAGACAGGACCCCTACAATGAGCAGTTCTTC
J gene: TRBJ2-1
V gene: TRBV29-1
D gene: -

CDR3 protein: CASSQGQGAYEQYF
CDR3 DNA: TGTGCCAGCAGCCAAGGACAGGGGGCCTACGAGCAGTACTTC
J gene: TRBJ2-7
V gene: TRBV7-8
D gene: TRBD1

CDR3 protein: CASSSGETQYF
CDR3 DNA: TGCGCCAGCAGTTCAGGGGAGACCCAGTACTTC
J gene: TRBJ2-5
V gene: TRBV5-1
D gene: -

CDR3 protein: CASSEQGAAKNIQYF
CDR3 DNA: TGTGCCAGCAGTGAGCAGGGGGCAGCCAAAAACATTCAGTACTTC
J gene: TRBJ2-4
V gene: TRBV6-1
D gene: TRBD1

CDR3 protein: CAWSNPPRGATYEQYF
CDR3 DNA: TGTGCCTGGAGTAATCCACCTCGAGGCGCTACCTACGAGCAGTACTTC
J gene: TRBJ2-7
V gene: TRBV30
D gene: -

CDR3 protein: CASSYSRGGLWGTQYF
CDR3 DNA: TGTGCCAGCAGTTACTCACGGGGGGGTTTGTGGGGCACGCAGTATTTT
J gene: TRBJ2-3
V gene: TRBV6-5
D gene: TRBD2

CDR3 protein: CASSLGGQGGYEQYF
CDR3 DNA: TGTGCCAGCAGTCTTGGGGGACAGGGTGGCTACGAGCAGTACTTC
J gene: TRBJ2-7
V gene: TRBV5-4
D gene: TRBD1

CDR3 protein: CASTALVRGVSTDTQYF
CDR3 DNA: TGTGCCAGCACCGCCCTAGTCCGGGGGGTTAGCACAGATACGCAGTATTTT
J gene: TRBJ2-3
V gene: TRBV27
D gene: TRBD2

CDR3 protein: CASSRPLTPQAFF
CDR3 DNA: TGTGCCAGCAGTCGACCTTTGACACCCCAAGCTTTCTTT
J gene: TRBJ1-1
V gene: TRBV28
D gene: -

CDR3 protein: CASSVGVGLEDEQYF
CDR3 DNA: TGTGCCAGCAGCGTAGGAGTCGGACTAGAGGACGAGCAGTACTTC
J gene: TRBJ2-7
V gene: TRBV9
D gene: TRBD2

CDR3 protein: CASSLWDNSNQPQHF
CDR3 DNA: TGTGCCAGCAGCTTATGGGACAATAGCAATCAGCCCCAGCATTTT
J gene: TRBJ1-5
V gene: TRBV7-2
D gene: -

CDR3 protein: CASSPPGGGAFF
CDR3 DNA: TGTGCCAGTAGTCCTCCGGGGGGGGGAGCTTTCTTT
J gene: TRBJ1-1
V gene: TRBV19
D gene: -

CDR3 protein: CASNTRYWGQGDRAADTQYF
CDR3 DNA: TGTGCCAGCAATACCCGATATTGGGGACAGGGGGATCGTGCGGCGGATACGCAGTATTTT
J gene: TRBJ2-3
V gene: TRBV28
D gene: TRBD1

CDR3 protein: CASSQDAGGPDTQYF
CDR3 DNA: TGTGCCAGCAGCCAAGATGCGGGGGGGCCAGATACGCAGTATTTT
J gene: TRBJ2-3
V gene: TRBV4-2
D gene: TRBD2

CDR3 protein: CASSQVGSRGGSSGEQYF
CDR3 DNA: TGCGCCAGCAGCCAAGTCGGATCTCGAGGGGGATCCTCAGGAGAGCAGTACTTC
J gene: TRBJ2-5
V gene: TRBV4-1
D gene: -

CDR3 protein: CASSLAIGQGVKGYTF
CDR3 DNA: TGTGCCAGCAGCTTAGCTATAGGACAGGGGGTAAAGGGCTACACCTTC
J gene: TRBJ1-2
V gene: TRBV7-2
D gene: TRBD1

CDR3 protein: CASTPTRAQQTQYF
CDR3 DNA: TGTGCCAGCACCCCAACCAGGGCTCAGCAGACCCAGTACTTC
J gene: TRBJ2-5
V gene: TRBV25-1
D gene: -

CDR3 protein: CASSIPGINYGYTF
CDR3 DNA: TGTGCCAGTAGTATCCCAGGGATTAATTATGGCTACACCTTC
J gene: TRBJ1-2
V gene: TRBV19
D gene: -

CDR3 protein: CASSLSGGGDYEQYF
CDR3 DNA: TGTGCCAGCAGTTTATCTGGCGGGGGTGACTACGAGCAGTACTTC
J gene: TRBJ2-7
V gene: TRBV27
D gene: TRBD2

CDR3 protein: CASSPRQGRDTEAFF
CDR3 DNA: TGTGCCAGCTCACCACGGCAGGGGAGAGATACTGAAGCTTTCTTT
J gene: TRBJ1-1
V gene: TRBV18
D gene: -

CDR3 protein: CASSPAGQENYEQYF
CDR3 DNA: TGCGCCAGCAGTCCCGCGGGACAGGAAAACTACGAGCAGTACTTC
J gene: TRBJ2-7
V gene: TRBV10-1
D gene: TRBD1

CDR3 protein: CASSFWFSPYEQYF
CDR3 DNA: TGTGCCAGCAGCTTCTGGTTTAGTCCCTACGAGCAGTACTTC
J gene: TRBJ2-7
V gene: TRBV5-6
D gene: -

CDR3 protein: CAWTPDRYNEQFF
CDR3 DNA: TGTGCCTGGACCCCGGACAGGTACAATGAGCAGTTCTTC
J gene: TRBJ2-1
V gene: TRBV30
D gene: TRBD1

CDR3 protein: CASSLTTGGNEQFF
CDR3 DNA: TGTGCCAGCAGCTTAACTACAGGGGGCAATGAGCAGTTCTTC
J gene: TRBJ2-1
V gene: TRBV7-3
D gene: TRBD1

CDR3 protein: CASSPRPGTRNGELFF
CDR3 DNA: TGTGCCAGCAGCCCTCGACCCGGGACAAGGAACGGGGAGCTGTTTTTT
J gene: TRBJ2-2
V gene: TRBV9
D gene: -

CDR3 protein: CASSMGQGVNTEAFF
CDR3 DNA: TGTGCCAGCAGCATGGGACAGGGAGTGAACACTGAAGCTTTCTTT
J gene: TRBJ1-1
V gene: TRBV7-9
D gene: TRBD1

CDR3 protein: CASSQGLTGIFGNTIYF
CDR3 DNA: TGTGCCAGCAGCCAAGGGCTCACAGGGATTTTTGGAAACACCATATATTTT
J gene: TRBJ1-3
V gene: TRBV4-2
D gene: -

CDR3 protein: CASSLTVRRYGYTF
CDR3 DNA: TGTGCCAGCAGCTTAACGGTCCGGAGGTATGGCTACACCTTC
J gene: TRBJ1-2
V gene: TRBV7-9
D gene: -

CDR3 protein: CASSRGLAGDLFPDTQYF
CDR3 DNA: TGTGCCAGTAGTCGGGGACTAGCGGGGGATCTCTTCCCAGATACGCAGTATTTT
J gene: TRBJ2-3
V gene: TRBV19
D gene: TRBD2

CDR3 protein: CAWSVHSGDLTF
CDR3 DNA: TGTGCCTGGAGTGTACACTCGGGGGACCTGACTTTC
J gene: TRBJ2-6
V gene: TRBV30
D gene: -

CDR3 protein: CASSQQGAHEQYF
CDR3 DNA: TGTGCCAGCAGCCAACAGGGGGCACACGAGCAGTACTTC
J gene: TRBJ2-7
V gene: TRBV11-3
D gene: TRBD1

CDR3 protein: CASSLPRVSGANVLTF
CDR3 DNA: TGTGCCAGCAGCTTGCCCAGGGTGTCTGGGGCCAACGTCCTGACTTTC
J gene: TRBJ2-6
V gene: TRBV5-8
D gene: -

CDR3 protein: CASSPRQNPNTGELFF
CDR3 DNA: TGCGCCAGCAGCCCCCGACAGAACCCGAACACCGGGGAGCTGTTTTTT
J gene: TRBJ2-2
V gene: TRBV5-1
D gene: -

CDR3 protein: CASSVESGGGYEQYF
CDR3 DNA: TGTGCCAGCAGCGTAGAGTCCGGGGGTGGGTACGAGCAGTACTTC
J gene: TRBJ2-7
V gene: TRBV9
D gene: -

CDR3 protein: CASSFTGVGNTIYF
CDR3 DNA: TGTGCCAGCAGTTTTACAGGGGTAGGAAACACCATATATTTT
J gene: TRBJ1-3
V gene: TRBV7-9
D gene: TRBD1

CDR3 protein: CASSRLAGTLLTYNEQFF
CDR3 DNA: TGTGCCAGCTCACGCCTAGCGGGAACTCTCCTAACCTACAATGAGCAGTTCTTC
J gene: TRBJ2-1
V gene: TRBV18
D gene: TRBD2

CDR3 protein: CASSLTRDSLAGANVLTF
CDR3 DNA: TGTGCCAGCAGCTTAACAAGGGACAGTCTCGCCGGGGCCAACGTCCTGACTTTC
J gene: TRBJ2-6
V gene: TRBV7-3
D gene: TRBD1

CDR3 protein: CASSVGKTTSDYGYTF
CDR3 DNA: TGTGCCAGCAGCGTAGGCAAGACAACCTCTGACTATGGCTACACCTTC
J gene: TRBJ1-2
V gene: TRBV9
D gene: -

CDR3 protein: CASSLSGARQGTGELFF
CDR3 DNA: TGTGCCAGCAGTTTATCCGGTGCGAGGCAGGGGACCGGGGAGCTGTTTTTT
J gene: TRBJ2-2
V gene: TRBV28
D gene: -

CDR3 protein: CASSYGQNYGYTF
CDR3 DNA: TGTGCCAGCAGCTATGGACAGAACTATGGCTACACCTTC
J gene: TRBJ1-2
V gene: TRBV11-2
D gene: -

CDR3 protein: CASSIQGSDEQYF
CDR3 DNA: TGTGCCAGTAGTATACAGGGTTCGGACGAGCAGTACTTC
J gene: TRBJ2-7
V gene: TRBV19
D gene: -

CDR3 protein: CAYRRGRAGELFF
CDR3 DNA: TGTGCTTACCGGAGAGGCAGGGCCGGGGAGCTGTTTTTT
J gene: TRBJ2-2
V gene: TRBV30
D gene: -

CDR3 protein: CASSAPPEETQYF
CDR3 DNA: TGTGCCAGCAGCGCCCCTCCGGAGGAGACCCAGTACTTC
J gene: TRBJ2-5
V gene: TRBV9
D gene: -